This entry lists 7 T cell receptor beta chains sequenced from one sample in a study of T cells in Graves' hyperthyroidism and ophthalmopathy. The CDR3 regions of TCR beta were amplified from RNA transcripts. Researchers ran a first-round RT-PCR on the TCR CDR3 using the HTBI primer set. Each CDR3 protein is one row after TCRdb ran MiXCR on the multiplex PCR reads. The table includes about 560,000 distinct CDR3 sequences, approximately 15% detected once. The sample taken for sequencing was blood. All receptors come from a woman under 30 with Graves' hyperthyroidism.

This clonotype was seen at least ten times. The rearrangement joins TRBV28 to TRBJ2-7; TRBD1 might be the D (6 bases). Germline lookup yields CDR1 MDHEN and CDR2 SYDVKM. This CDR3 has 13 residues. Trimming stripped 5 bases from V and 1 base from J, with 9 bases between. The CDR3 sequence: CASSLQGSYEQYF. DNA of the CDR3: TGTGCCAGCAGTCTACAGGGATCCTACGAGCAGTACTTC.

In nucleotides, the CDR3 is TGCGCCAGCAGCTTCGGGACAGGGGTCACCGGGGAGCTGTTTTTT. It specifies CASSFGTGVTGELFF. The V gene is TRBV5-1, the J gene TRBJ2-2, with 10 bases matching TRBD1. J gave up 4 bases and V 2 bases, and 2 bases lay outside the gene matches. The CDR3 sequence is 15 residues long. Germline loops: CDR1 SGHRS, CDR2 YFSETQ.

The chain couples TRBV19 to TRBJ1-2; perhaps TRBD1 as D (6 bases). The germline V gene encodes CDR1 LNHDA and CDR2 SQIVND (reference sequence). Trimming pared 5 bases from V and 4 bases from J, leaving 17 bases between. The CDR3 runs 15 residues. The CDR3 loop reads CASSDGQPNPYGYTF. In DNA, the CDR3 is TGTGCCAGTAGTGATGGACAGCCGAACCCCTATGGCTACACCTTC.

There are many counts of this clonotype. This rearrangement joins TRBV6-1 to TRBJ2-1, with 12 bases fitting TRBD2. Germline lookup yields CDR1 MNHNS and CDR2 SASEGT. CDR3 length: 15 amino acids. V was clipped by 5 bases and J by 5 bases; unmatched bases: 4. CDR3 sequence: CASSMLAGGHNEQFF. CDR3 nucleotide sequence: TGTGCCAGCAGTATGCTAGCGGGGGGGCACAATGAGCAGTTCTTC.

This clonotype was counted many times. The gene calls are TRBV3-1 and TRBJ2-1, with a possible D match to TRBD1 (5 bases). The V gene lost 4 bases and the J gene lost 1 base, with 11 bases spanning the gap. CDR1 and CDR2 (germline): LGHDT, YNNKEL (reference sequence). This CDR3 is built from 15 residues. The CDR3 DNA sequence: TGTGCCAGCAGCCCACAGGCGCCTTCCTACAATGAGCAGTTCTTC. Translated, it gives CASSPQAPSYNEQFF.

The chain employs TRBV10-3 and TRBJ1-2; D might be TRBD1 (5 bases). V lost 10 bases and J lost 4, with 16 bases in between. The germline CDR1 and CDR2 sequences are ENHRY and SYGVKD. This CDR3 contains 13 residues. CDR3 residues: CATWGPKRYGYTF. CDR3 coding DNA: TGTGCCACATGGGGACCGAAACGCTATGGCTACACCTTC.

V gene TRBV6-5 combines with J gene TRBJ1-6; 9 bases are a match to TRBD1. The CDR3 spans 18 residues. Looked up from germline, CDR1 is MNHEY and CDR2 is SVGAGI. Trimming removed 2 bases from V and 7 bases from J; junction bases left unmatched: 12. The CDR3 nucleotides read TGTGCCAGCAGTTACGAGGCGGGGGGACAGGGTCGGAATTCACCCCTCCACTTT. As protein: CASSYEAGGQGRNSPLHF.